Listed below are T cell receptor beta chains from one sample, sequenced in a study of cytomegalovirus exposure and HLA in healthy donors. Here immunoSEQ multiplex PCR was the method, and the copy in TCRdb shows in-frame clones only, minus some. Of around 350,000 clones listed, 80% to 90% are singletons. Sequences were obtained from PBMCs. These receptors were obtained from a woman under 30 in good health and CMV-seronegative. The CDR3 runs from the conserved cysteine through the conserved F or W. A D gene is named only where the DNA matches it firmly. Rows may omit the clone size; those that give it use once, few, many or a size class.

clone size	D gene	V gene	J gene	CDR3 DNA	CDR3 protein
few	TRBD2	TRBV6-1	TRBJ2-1	TGTGCCAGCAAGCTTGACGGGAGGGAATACAATGAGCAGTTCTTC	CASKLDGREYNEQFF
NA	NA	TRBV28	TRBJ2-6	TGTGCCAGCAATCGGGCGGGTGGGGCCAACGTCCTGACTTTC	CASNRAGGANVLTF
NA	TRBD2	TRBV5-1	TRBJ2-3	TGCGCCAGCAGCTTGCTTGCGGGAGGGGGGAGTTCCACAGATACGCAGTATTTT	CASSLLAGGGSSTDTQYF
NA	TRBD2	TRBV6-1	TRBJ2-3	TGTGCCAGCAGTGGACTAGCGGGGGGGCCGGATACGCAGTATTTT	CASSGLAGGPDTQYF
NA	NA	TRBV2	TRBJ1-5	TGTGCCAGCAGTGAAGTGGGCAGGGATCAGCCCCAGCATTTT	CASSEVGRDQPQHF
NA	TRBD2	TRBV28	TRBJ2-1	TGTGCCAGCAGTTTAGGGCCGGGGAGCGGGGGTACAGCCTACAATGAGCAGTTCTTC	CASSLGPGSGGTAYNEQFF
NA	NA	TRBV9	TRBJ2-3	TGTGCCAGCAGCGTAGAGAGGGAAGATACGCAGTATTTT	CASSVEREDTQYF
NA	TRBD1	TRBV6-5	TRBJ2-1	TGTGCCATCCAACGGACAGGGGGCTCCTACAATGAGCAGTTCTTC	CAIQRTGGSYNEQFF
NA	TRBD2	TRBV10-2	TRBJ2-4	TGCGCCAGCAATGGACTAGCGGGAGGTCCAGCCAAAAACATTCAGTACTTC	CASNGLAGGPAKNIQYF
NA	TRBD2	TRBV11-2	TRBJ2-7	TGTGCCAGCAGCCTGGGACTATTTAACTACGAGCAGTACTTC	CASSLGLFNYEQYF
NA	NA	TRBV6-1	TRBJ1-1	TGTGCCAGCAGTGTGCCGATGGAGTATACGAACACTGAAGCTTTCTTT	CASSVPMEYTNTEAFF
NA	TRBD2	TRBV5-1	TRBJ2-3	TGCGCCAGCAGCCCCGGGAGGAACATGGGAGATACGCAGTATTTT	CASSPGRNMGDTQYF
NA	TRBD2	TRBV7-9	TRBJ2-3	TGTGCCAGCAGCCCCCTAGCACTAGCGGGGGCAGATACGCAGTATTTT	CASSPLALAGADTQYF
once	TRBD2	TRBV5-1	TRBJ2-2	TGCGCCAGCAGCTTGGTAGCGGGGGCGAACACCGGGGAGCTGTTTTTT	CASSLVAGANTGELFF
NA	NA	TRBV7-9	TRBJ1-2	TGTGCCAGCAGCTTACCTTCAGGGGCTGTTTATGGCTACACCTTC	CASSLPSGAVYGYTF
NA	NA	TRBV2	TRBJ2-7	TGTGCCAGCAGTGAAGCGTATAATGGGTGGACAAATTTCCCCTACGAGCAGTACTTC	CASSEAYNGWTNFPYEQYF
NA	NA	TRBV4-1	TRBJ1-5	TGCGCCAGCAGCCAAGATTGGGGCAGCAATCAGCCCCAGCATTTT	CASSQDWGSNQPQHF
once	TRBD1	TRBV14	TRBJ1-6	TGTGCCAGCAGCCAGGGAAGACAGGGGGCTAATTCACCCCTCCACTTT	CASSQGRQGANSPLHF
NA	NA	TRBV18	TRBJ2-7	TGTGCCAGCTCACCCTACAGCTCCTACGAGCAGTACTTC	CASSPYSSYEQYF
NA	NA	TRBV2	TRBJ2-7	TGTGCCAGCAGGGCAGGGAACGAGCAGTACTTC	CASRAGNEQYF
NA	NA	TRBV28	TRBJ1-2	TGTGCCAGCAGTTTAAGCCGTAACTATGGCTACACCTTC	CASSLSRNYGYTF
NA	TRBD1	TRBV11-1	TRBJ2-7	TGTGCCAGCAGCGTACTTACAGGGGGTTTAGGCGAGCAGTACTTC	CASSVLTGGLGEQYF
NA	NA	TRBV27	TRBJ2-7	TGTGCCAGCAGCCCCCGGGTTCGCGGATTCCACGAGCAGTACTTC	CASSPRVRGFHEQYF
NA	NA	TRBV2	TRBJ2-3	TGTGCCAGCAGTGATACTGTTGCTAGCCCAGATACGCAGTATTTT	CASSDTVASPDTQYF
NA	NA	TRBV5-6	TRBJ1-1	TGTGCCAGCAGCTTGCAAGGACAATACGCTGAAGCTTTCTTT	CASSLQGQYAEAFF
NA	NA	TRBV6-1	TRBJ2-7	TGTGCCAGCAGTGCCCGGACAGCTTCTAGCGGTGGCTATGAGCAGTACTTC	CASSARTASSGGYEQYF
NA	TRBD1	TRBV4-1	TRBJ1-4	TGCGCCAGCAGCCAAAGACCGGGACAGGGGTATCTCGAAGCCGAAAAACTGTTTTTT	CASSQRPGQGYLEAEKLFF
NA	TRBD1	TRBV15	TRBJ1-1	TGTGCCACCAGCAGAACAGGGGGCCGCACTGAAGCTTTCTTT	CATSRTGGRTEAFF
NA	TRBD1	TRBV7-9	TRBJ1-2	TGTGCCAGCAGCGAGACGGACAGGGCCCAGAAGGGCTACACCTTC	CASSETDRAQKGYTF
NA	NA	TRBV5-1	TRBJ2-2	TGCGCCAGCATTCTGGAGCGGGTATCGAACACCGGGGAGCTGTTTTTT	CASILERVSNTGELFF
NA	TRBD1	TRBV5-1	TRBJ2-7	TGCGCCAGCAGCCCGGGACAGGCCTACTACGAGCAGTACTTC	CASSPGQAYYEQYF
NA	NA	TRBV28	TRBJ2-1	TGTGCCAGCATGCCACTGTACAATGAGCAGTTCTTC	CASMPLYNEQFF
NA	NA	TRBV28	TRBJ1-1	TGTGCCAGCAGTGACTACAGGGTCCCTGAAGCTTTCTTT	CASSDYRVPEAFF
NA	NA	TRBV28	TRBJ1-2	TGTGCCAGCAGTCCCCGACTCGTAAACTATGGCTACACCTTC	CASSPRLVNYGYTF
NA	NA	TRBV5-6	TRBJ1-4	TGTGCCAGCAGCTTGAAGGGGGAGAGTGAAAAACTGTTTTTT	CASSLKGESEKLFF
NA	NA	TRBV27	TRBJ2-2	TGTGCCAGCAGTTTTTCAGGGGATGGTCCCGGGGAGCTGTTTTTT	CASSFSGDGPGELFF
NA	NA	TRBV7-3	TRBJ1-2	TGTGCCAGCAGCTTAACCGGGGGCTATGGCTACACCTTC	CASSLTGGYGYTF
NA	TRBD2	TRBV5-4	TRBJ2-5	TGTGCCAGCAGCTTGCGTCTAGCGGGATTAGAGACCCAGTACTTC	CASSLRLAGLETQYF
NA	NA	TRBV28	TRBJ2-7	TGTGCCAGCAGTTTCTTTACCTACGAGCAGTACTTC	CASSFFTYEQYF
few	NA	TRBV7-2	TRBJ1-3	TGTGCCAGCAGCGCCGGGATCGGGGGAAACACCATATATTTT	CASSAGIGGNTIYF
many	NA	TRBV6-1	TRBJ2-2	TGTGCCAGCAGTGAATATGGGGCAGCCACCGGGGAGCTGTTTTTT	CASSEYGAATGELFF
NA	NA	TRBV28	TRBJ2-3	TGTGCCAGCAGCCCTACGGGACACCGCACAGATACGCAGTATTTT	CASSPTGHRTDTQYF
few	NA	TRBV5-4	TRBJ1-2	TGTGCCAGCAGCTTTCGGGAGGCCTATGGCTACACCTTC	CASSFREAYGYTF
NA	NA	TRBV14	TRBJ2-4	TGTGCCAGCAGCCCGAGGACAGTAAATCACATTCAGTACTTC	CASSPRTVNHIQYF
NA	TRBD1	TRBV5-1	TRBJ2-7	TGCGCCAGCCGGACAGGGGCCTTCTACGAGCAGTACTTC	CASRTGAFYEQYF
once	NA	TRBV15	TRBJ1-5	TGTGCCACCAGCAGAGACCCCGGTCAGCCCCAGCATTTT	CATSRDPGQPQHF
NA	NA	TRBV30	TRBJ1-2	TGTGCCATCATTAACTATGGCTACACCTTC	CAIINYGYTF
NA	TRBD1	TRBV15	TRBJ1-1	TGTGCCACCAGCAAAGAGGACAGGGCGAACACTGAAGCTTTCTTT	CATSKEDRANTEAFF
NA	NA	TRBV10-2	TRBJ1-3	TGCGCCAGCAAAGTTGGACAAAGCTCTGGAAACACCATATATTTT	CASKVGQSSGNTIYF
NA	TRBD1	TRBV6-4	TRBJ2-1	TGTGCCAGCAGCCACCTCCCCGACAGGGTCAATGAGCAGTTCTTC	CASSHLPDRVNEQFF
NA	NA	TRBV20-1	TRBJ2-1	TGCAGTGCCACAAAACACAATGAGCAGTTCTTC	CSATKHNEQFF